The 24 T cell receptor beta chains below come from one sample, sequenced in a study of cytomegalovirus exposure and HLA in healthy donors. It was with 60 Vbeta and 13 Jbeta primers that the PCR ran. Assay used: immunoSEQ multiplex PCR; TCRdb lists only in-frame clones, some missing. The sample has 80,000 to 100,000 clones, around 70% seen once. The specimen was PBMCs. The receptors derive from a man aged 45 to 65 in good health and CMV-seronegative.

This clone appeared a few times. The chain is built from TRBV11-2 and TRBJ2-7; D possibly corresponds to TRBD1 (5 bases). Germline assignment: CDR1 SGHAT and CDR2 FQNNGV. Between the trimmed V and J ends, which lost 3 bases and 4 bases, there was a span of 16 bases. The CDR3 runs to 15 residues. CDR3: CASSFSRQINYEQYF. The CDR3 DNA reads TGTGCCAGCAGCTTTTCCCGACAGATTAATTACGAGCAGTACTTC.

The J gene is TRBJ2-1, the V gene TRBV20-1; tentatively, D is TRBD1 (5 bases). The germline CDR1 and CDR2 sequences are DFQATT and SNEGSKA (reference sequence). The CDR3 loop spans 11 amino acids. Trimming stripped 5 bases from V and 5 bases from J, with 7 bases between. The CDR3 reads CSALQDNEQFF. The CDR3 coding sequence is TGCAGTGCTTTACAGGACAATGAGCAGTTCTTC.

This chain joins TRBV10-3 and TRBJ2-2, with 7 bases fitting TRBD2. V was clipped by 10 bases and J by 5 bases; unmatched bases: 10. The CDR3 extends over 14 amino acids. Looked up from germline, CDR1 is ENHRY and CDR2 is SYGVKD. The CDR3 spells CATQGGGGTGELFF. CDR3 DNA sequence: TGTGCCACCCAAGGCGGGGGTGGGACCGGGGAGCTGTTTTTT.

The chain's CDR3 is CASRTIWGHYGYTF. In DNA form, the CDR3 reads TGTGCCAGCAGGACGATATGGGGCCACTATGGCTACACCTTC. The chain links TRBV6-6 to TRBJ1-2, with D possibly matching TRBD1 (5 bases). Trimming stripped 6 bases from V and 3 bases from J, with 14 bases between. The CDR3 extends over 14 amino acids. Germline V CDR1 and CDR2: MNHNY, SVGAGI (reference sequence).

J is TRBJ2-2 and V is TRBV27; a weak D match, TRBD1 (6 bases). CDR3 length: 15 residues. The germline CDR1 and CDR2 sequences are MNHEY and SMNVEV (reference sequence). V gave up 7 bases and J gave up 2 bases, with 14 bases separating them. This CDR3 reads CASTSGQINTGELFF. CDR3 nucleotides: TGTGCCAGCACTTCTGGACAGATAAACACCGGGGAGCTGTTTTTT.

V and J are TRBV7-9 and TRBJ1-1, with TRBD1 as a possible D gene (5 bases). Trimming stripped 1 base from V and 1 base from J, with 7 bases between. The germline V gene has CDR1 SEHNR and CDR2 FQNEAQ (reference sequence). The CDR3 spans 14 residues. The CDR3 DNA follows: TGTGCCAGCAGCTTAGACACAGGGAACACTGAAGCTTTCTTT. It translates to CASSLDTGNTEAFF.

This clone was observed a single time. The CDR3 nucleotides are TGTGCCATCAGGGAGACAGGGGGGAATGAGCAGTTCTTC. Protein: CAIRETGGNEQFF. J is TRBJ2-1 and V is TRBV10-3; 9 nucleotides agree with TRBD1. The CDR3 totals 13 residues. Trimming cost V 6 bases and J 7 bases; bases outside gene matches: 4. Germline CDR1 ENHRY, CDR2 SYGVKD.

This clone has only a few counts. Because the CDR3's place on the DNA is in doubt, the DNA is left out and the CDR3 is given as listed by TCRdb. The chain couples TRBV28 to TRBJ2-7; no check of the table's D call, TRBD2, against the DNA was made. Germline CDR1 and CDR2: MDHEN and SYDVKM. From its first to its last residue, the CDR3 has 13 amino acids. The chain's CDR3 is CASSSSVSYEQYF.

V usage is TRBV5-1 and J usage is TRBJ2-5, with a tentative D call TRBD2 (7 bases). This CDR3 comprises 16 residues. Germline CDR1 SGHRS, CDR2 YFSETQ. With 4 bases removed from V and 3 bases from J, the gap between germline ends came to 19 bases. The CDR3 spells CASSPRSGGGEETQYF. The CDR3 nucleotides are TGCGCCAGCAGCCCCCGAAGTGGAGGGGGGGAAGAGACCCAGTACTTC.

The count of this clone is one. The V and J genes are TRBV2 and TRBJ2-7; 8 bases are shared with TRBD2. Trimming took 5 bases from V and 5 from J; bases not matched to a gene: 14. This CDR3 has 16 amino acids. Germline V gene sequence: CDR1 SNHLY, CDR2 FYNNEI. The CDR3 loop is CASSRPAGGTAHEQYF. The DNA of the CDR3 is TGTGCCAGCAGTCGCCCGGCGGGAGGTACGGCCCACGAGCAGTACTTC.

The chain couples TRBV6-6 to TRBJ1-4, with 7 bases that match TRBD1. Germline CDR1 reads MNHNY; CDR2 reads SVGAGI (reference sequence). The trim removed 2 bases at V and 7 bases at J, leaving 7 bases unmatched. The CDR3 is made up of 15 amino acids. The CDR3 reads CASSYVSGGTEKLFF. The CDR3 DNA is TGTGCCAGCAGTTACGTCTCAGGGGGTACTGAAAAACTGTTTTTT.

The CDR3 protein is CASSSYSNQRLEAFF. CDR3 DNA: TGTGCCAGCAGTTCATACAGCAACCAACGCCTTGAAGCTTTCTTT. V gene TRBV28 combines with J gene TRBJ1-1, with D hard to call. Germline values: CDR1 MDHEN, CDR2 SYDVKM. Trimming cost V 4 bases and J 7 bases, with 19 bases left between them. The CDR3 loop spans 15 amino acids.

There are a few counts of this clone. The rearrangement links TRBV28 to TRBJ2-7; 10 bases are a match to TRBD1. This CDR3 is 17 amino acids long. V shed 2 bases, J shed 5 bases, and the junction held 12 bases outside the gene matches. CDR1 and CDR2 (germline): MDHEN, SYDVKM. The CDR3 sequence is CASSLLLHGTGVHEQYF. CDR3 DNA sequence: TGTGCCAGCAGTTTACTCCTCCATGGGACAGGGGTCCACGAGCAGTACTTC.

This clone was detected ten times or more. V and J are TRBV27 and TRBJ1-1, with 9 bases aligning to TRBD1. CDR1 is MNHEY, CDR2 SMNVEV, per germline (reference sequence). With V trimmed by 10 bases and J by 3 bases, 12 bases remained unmatched. CDR3 length: 15 residues. CDR3 nucleotides: TGTGCCACCGCGAAGGGACAGGGTGACTACACTGAAGCTTTCTTT. This translates into CATAKGQGDYTEAFF.

The chain couples TRBV6-5 to TRBJ1-1, with 10 positions matching TRBD1. Germline V gives CDR1 MNHEY, CDR2 SVGAGI. Trimming took 8 bases from V and 1 from J; bases not matched to a gene: 4. The CDR3 consists of 14 residues. The CDR3 DNA reads TGTGCCAGCGCGGACAGGGGGAGGAACACTGAAGCTTTCTTT. This encodes CASADRGRNTEAFF.

This clone appeared a few times. The rearrangement uses TRBV28 and TRBJ2-5; D may be TRBD2 (5 bases). This CDR3 is 15 amino acids long. V was clipped by 3 bases and J by 1 base, with 12 bases between them. CDR1 is MDHEN, CDR2 SYDVKM, per germline. The CDR3 sequence: CASSFAGHTQETQYF. The DNA for the CDR3 is TGTGCCAGCAGTTTCGCGGGTCACACCCAAGAGACCCAGTACTTC.

This clone was picked up a small number of times. This sequence joins TRBV5-3 and TRBJ1-5, with TRBD1 matching over 7 bases. TRBV5-3 is noted as an ORF with a role that remains uncertain. The CDR3 contains 17 residues. Germline trimming cut 4 bases from V and 2 bases from J; bases unmatched to any gene: 12. This CDR3 reads CARSIQQGLLGNQPQHF. The CDR3 DNA follows: TGTGCCAGAAGCATTCAACAGGGGTTACTCGGCAATCAGCCCCAGCATTTT.

The rearrangement joins TRBV19 to TRBJ2-1, with 11 bases that match TRBD2. The length of the CDR3 is 15 residues. V dropped 5 bases and J dropped 10; count of bases not matched to a gene: 10. Per germline, CDR1 LNHDA and CDR2 SQIVND (reference sequence). CDR3 loop: CASSPGSGGAAEQFF. For the CDR3, the DNA is TGTGCCAGTAGTCCTGGTAGCGGGGGGGCGGCCGAGCAGTTCTTC. The variable domain in full, completed from reference TRBV19 and TRBJ2-1, reads DGGITQSPKYLFRKEGQNVTLSCEQNLNHDAMYWYRQDPGQGLRLIYYSQIVNDFQKGDIAEGYSVSREKKESFPLTVTSAQKNPTAFYLCASSPGSGGAAEQFFGPGTRLTVL.

The V and J genes are TRBV18 and TRBJ2-4, with D possibly being TRBD2 (5 bases). The CDR3 is 16 amino acids. The V end was cut by 0 bases, the J end by 1 base, with 10 bases between. CDR1 is KGHSH, CDR2 LQKENI, per germline. CDR3 DNA: TGTGCCAGCTCACCACCCGGGGTGGAGGCCAAAAACATTCAGTACTTC. Translation: CASSPPGVEAKNIQYF.

V and J are TRBV11-2 and TRBJ2-3, with D perhaps matching TRBD1 (5 bases). V gave up 5 bases and J gave up 0 bases, with 9 bases separating them. Germline values: CDR1 SGHAT, CDR2 FQNNGV. CDR3 size: 14 residues. For the CDR3, the DNA is TGTGCCAGCAGCATACGACAGAGCACAGATACGCAGTATTTT. This codes for CASSIRQSTDTQYF.

The chain is built from TRBV2 and TRBJ1-2; 11 bases agree with TRBD1. This CDR3 contains 15 residues. The germline V gene encodes CDR1 SNHLY and CDR2 FYNNEI. With V trimmed by 4 bases and J by 4 bases, 5 bases remained unmatched. The CDR3 here is CASSGGTGGSYGYTF. The CDR3 DNA sequence: TGTGCCAGCAGTGGGGGGACAGGGGGGAGCTATGGCTACACCTTC. The whole variable domain, remainder taken from reference TRBV2 and TRBJ1-2, is EPEVTQTPSHQVTQMGQEVILRCVPISNHLYFYWYRQILGQKVEFLVSFYNNEISEKSEIFDDQFSVERPDGSNFTLKIRSTKLEDSAMYFCASSGGTGGSYGYTFGSGTRLTVV.

The rearrangement uses TRBV5-1 and TRBJ1-1; D perhaps matches TRBD1 (6 bases). V was cut by 9 bases and J by 8 bases, with 20 bases left in between. Germline loops: CDR1 SGHRS, CDR2 YFSETQ. CDR3 length equals 13 residues. The CDR3 nucleotides are TGCGCCACCTCCCCCCGGAACAGGGCCGAAGCTTTCTTT. Translated: CATSPRNRAEAFF.

This chain connects TRBV19 to TRBJ1-5; D not resolved. Germline V gene lookup returns CDR1 LNHDA and CDR2 SQIVND (reference sequence). The CDR3 consists of 15 residues. Trimming removed 1 base at V and 5 bases at J, with 12 bases between. The CDR3 spells CASSIVFQEHQPQHF. CDR3 coding DNA: TGTGCCAGTAGTATAGTTTTCCAGGAACATCAGCCCCAGCATTTT.

This clone showed up just a few times. The chain carries TRBV5-1 and TRBJ1-1; perhaps TRBD1 as D (6 bases). Trimming removed 5 bases at V and 0 bases at J, with 8 bases between. Germline V gives CDR1 SGHRS, CDR2 YFSETQ. The CDR3 is made up of 13 amino acids. The CDR3 region has the DNA TGCGCCAGCAGAGCAGGGGTGAACACTGAAGCTTTCTTT. The encoded protein is CASRAGVNTEAFF.